This T cell receptor (beta chain) was captured in a study of T cell repertoires in cytomegalovirus infection. This CDR3 is built from 16 residues. Germline V gene data show CDR1 as LNHDA and CDR2 as SQIVND (reference sequence). J lost 9 bases, V lost 5 bases, and 12 bases had no gene match. This clonotype has only a few counts. Its cognate antigen is unknown. General study findings and limits: The ex vivo response was dominated by HLA-C-restricted CMV-specific TCR beta clonotypes. Based on cumulative public TCR beta family frequency, carriers of CMV plus the relevant HLA were identified.

TCRdb reanalysed the reads using MiXCR and keeps one entry per CDR3 protein. The repertoire holds about half a million distinct CDR3 sequences, around 35% seen once, with 15% to 20% in the top ten. The gene calls are TRBV19 and TRBJ2-1; 11 nucleotides agree with TRBD2. The input for sequencing was cultured PBMCs, taken from culture after CMV antigen stimulation. The sequence came from a human donor in good health (CMV status not recorded). Some clones in this sample may be carry-over from other donors' samples. Here the CDR3 DNA reads TGTGCCAGTAGTGTTGCCGTAGCGGGAGGGATCGGTGAGCAGTTCTTC. Protein: CASSVAVAGGIGEQFF. Combining the CDR3 with reference TRBV19 and TRBJ2-1 gives the whole variable domain DGGITQSPKYLFRKEGQNVTLSCEQNLNHDAMYWYRQDPGQGLRLIYYSQIVNDFQKGDIAEGYSVSREKKESFPLTVTSAQKNPTAFYLCASSVAVAGGIGEQFFGPGTRLTVL.